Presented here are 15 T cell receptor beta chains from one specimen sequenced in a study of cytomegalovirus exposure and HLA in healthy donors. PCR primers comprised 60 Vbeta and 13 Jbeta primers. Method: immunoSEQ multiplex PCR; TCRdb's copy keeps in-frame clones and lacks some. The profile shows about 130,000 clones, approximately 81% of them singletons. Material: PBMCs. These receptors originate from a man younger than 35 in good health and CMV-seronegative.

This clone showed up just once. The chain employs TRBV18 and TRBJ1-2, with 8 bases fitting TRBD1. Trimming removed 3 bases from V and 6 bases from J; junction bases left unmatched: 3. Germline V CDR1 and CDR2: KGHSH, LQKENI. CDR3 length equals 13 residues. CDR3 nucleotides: TGTGCCAGCTCACCGGACAGGGAACATGGCTACACCTTC. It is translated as CASSPDREHGYTF.

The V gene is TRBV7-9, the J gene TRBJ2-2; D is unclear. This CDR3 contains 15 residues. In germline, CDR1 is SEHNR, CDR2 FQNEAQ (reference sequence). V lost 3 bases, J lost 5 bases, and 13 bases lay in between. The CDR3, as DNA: TGTGCCAGCAGCTTGGGCCAGGTCTTAACCGGGGAGCTGTTTTTT. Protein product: CASSLGQVLTGELFF.

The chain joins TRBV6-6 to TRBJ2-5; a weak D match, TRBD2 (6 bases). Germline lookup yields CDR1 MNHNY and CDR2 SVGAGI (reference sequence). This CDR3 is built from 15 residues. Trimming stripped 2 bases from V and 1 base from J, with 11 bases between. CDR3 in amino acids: CASSYHTSSQETQYF. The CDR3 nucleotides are TGTGCCAGCAGTTACCACACTAGCTCCCAAGAGACCCAGTACTTC.

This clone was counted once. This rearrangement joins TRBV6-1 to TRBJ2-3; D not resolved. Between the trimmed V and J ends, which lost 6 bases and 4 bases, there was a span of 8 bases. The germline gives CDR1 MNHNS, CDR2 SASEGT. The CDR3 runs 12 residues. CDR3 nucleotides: TGTGCCAGCAGGGCCTCCGCAGATACGCAGTATTTT. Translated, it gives CASRASADTQYF.

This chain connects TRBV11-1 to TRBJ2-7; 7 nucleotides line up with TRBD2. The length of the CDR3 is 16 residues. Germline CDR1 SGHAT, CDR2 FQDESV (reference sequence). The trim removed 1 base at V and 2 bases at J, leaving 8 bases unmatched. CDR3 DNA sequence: TGTGCCAGCAGCTTAGGACTGACTAGCACAGCCTACGAGCAGTACGTC. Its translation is CASSLGLTSTAYEQYV.

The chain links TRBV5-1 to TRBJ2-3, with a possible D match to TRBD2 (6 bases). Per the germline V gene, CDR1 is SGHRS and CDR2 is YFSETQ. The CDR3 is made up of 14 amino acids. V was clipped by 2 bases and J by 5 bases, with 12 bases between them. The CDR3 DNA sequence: TGCGCCAGCAGCTTACGGGGGATCCGAGATACGCAGTATTTT. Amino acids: CASSLRGIRDTQYF.

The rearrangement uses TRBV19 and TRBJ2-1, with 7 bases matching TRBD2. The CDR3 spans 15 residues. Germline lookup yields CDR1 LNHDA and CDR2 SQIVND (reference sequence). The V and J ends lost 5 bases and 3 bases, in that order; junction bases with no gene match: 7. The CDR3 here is CASSDSGPHYNEQFF. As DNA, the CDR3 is TGTGCCAGTAGTGATAGCGGGCCCCACTACAATGAGCAGTTCTTC.

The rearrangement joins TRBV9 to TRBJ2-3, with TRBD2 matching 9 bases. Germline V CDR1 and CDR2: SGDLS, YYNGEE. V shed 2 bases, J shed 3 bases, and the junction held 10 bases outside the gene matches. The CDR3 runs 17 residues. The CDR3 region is CASSVKVAGEKTDTQYF. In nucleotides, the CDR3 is TGTGCCAGCAGCGTCAAAGTAGCGGGAGAAAAAACAGATACGCAGTATTTT. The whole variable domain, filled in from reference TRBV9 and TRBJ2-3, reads DSGVTQTPKHLITATGQRVTLRCSPRSGDLSVYWYQQSLDQGLQFLIQYYNGEERAKGNILERFSAQQFPDLHSELNLSSLELGDSALYFCASSVKVAGEKTDTQYFGPGTRLTVL.

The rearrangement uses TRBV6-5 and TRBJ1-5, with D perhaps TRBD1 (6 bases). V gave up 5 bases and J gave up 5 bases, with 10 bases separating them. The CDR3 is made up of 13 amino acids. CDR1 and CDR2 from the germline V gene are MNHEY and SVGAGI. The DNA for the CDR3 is TGTGCCAGCAGTAACCAGGGGTATCAGCCCCAGCATTTT. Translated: CASSNQGYQPQHF.

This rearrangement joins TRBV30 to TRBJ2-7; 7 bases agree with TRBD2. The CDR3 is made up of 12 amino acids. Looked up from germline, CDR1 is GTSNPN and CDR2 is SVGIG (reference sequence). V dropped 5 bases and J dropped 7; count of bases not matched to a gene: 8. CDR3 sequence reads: CAWGGGGWEQYF. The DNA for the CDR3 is TGTGCCTGGGGAGGCGGGGGTTGGGAGCAGTACTTC.

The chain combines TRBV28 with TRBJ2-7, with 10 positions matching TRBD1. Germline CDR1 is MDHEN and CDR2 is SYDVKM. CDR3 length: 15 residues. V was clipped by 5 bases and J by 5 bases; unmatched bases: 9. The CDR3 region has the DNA TGTGCCAGCAGTGGGCCGGGACAGGGGCCTGACGAGCAGTACTTC. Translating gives CASSGPGQGPDEQYF.

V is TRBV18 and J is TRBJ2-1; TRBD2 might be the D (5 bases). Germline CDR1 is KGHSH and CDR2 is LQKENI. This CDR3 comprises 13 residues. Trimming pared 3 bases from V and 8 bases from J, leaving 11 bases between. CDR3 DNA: TGTGCCAGCTCACCTCCCCCCGGGGATGAGCAGTTCTTC. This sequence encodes CASSPPPGDEQFF.

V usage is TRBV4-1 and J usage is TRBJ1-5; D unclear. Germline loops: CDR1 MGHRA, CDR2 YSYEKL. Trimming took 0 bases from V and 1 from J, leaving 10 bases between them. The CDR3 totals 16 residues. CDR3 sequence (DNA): TGCGCCAGCAGCCAAGATTACAGCCTGAGCAATCAGCCCCAGCATTTT. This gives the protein CASSQDYSLSNQPQHF.

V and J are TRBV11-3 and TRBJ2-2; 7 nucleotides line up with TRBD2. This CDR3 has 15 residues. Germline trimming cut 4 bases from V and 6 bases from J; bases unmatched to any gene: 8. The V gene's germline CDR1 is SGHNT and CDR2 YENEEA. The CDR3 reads CASSYQTSPSGELFF. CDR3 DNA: TGTGCCAGCAGCTATCAGACTAGCCCTTCCGGGGAGCTGTTTTTT.

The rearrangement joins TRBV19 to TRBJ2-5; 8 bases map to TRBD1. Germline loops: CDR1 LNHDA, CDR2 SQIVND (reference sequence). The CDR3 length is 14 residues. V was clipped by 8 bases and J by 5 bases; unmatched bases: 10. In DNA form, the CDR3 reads TGTGCCAGTCGGCTTAACACAGGGGGGGAGACCCAGTACTTC. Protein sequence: CASRLNTGGETQYF.